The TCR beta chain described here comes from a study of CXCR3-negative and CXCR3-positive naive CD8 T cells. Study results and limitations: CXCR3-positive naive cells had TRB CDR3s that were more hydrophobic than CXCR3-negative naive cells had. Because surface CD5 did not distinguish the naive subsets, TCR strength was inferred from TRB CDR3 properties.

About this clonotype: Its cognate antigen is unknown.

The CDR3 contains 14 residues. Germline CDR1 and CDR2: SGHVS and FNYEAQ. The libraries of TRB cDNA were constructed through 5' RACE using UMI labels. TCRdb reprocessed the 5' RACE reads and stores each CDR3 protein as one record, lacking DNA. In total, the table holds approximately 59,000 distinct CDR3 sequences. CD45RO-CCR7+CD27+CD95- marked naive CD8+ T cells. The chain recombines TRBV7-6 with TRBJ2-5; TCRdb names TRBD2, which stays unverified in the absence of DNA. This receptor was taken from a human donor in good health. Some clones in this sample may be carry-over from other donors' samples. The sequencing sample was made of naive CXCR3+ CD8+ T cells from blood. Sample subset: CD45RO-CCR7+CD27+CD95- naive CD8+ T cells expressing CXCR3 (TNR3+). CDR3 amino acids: CASSLFGGVETQYF.